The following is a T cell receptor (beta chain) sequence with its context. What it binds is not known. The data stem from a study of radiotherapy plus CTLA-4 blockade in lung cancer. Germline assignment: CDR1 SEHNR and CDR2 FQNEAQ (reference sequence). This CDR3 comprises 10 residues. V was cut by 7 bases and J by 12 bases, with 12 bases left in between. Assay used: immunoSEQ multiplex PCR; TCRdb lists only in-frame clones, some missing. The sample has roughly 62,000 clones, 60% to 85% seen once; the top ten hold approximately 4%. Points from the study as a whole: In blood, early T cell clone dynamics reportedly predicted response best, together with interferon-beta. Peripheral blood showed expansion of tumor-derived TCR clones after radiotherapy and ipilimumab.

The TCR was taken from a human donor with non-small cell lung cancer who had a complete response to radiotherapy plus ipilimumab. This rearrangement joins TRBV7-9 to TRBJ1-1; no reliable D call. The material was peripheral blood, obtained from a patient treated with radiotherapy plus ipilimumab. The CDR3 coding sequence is TGTGCCAGCAAGGGCGTCGGGACTTTCTTT. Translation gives CASKGVGTFF.